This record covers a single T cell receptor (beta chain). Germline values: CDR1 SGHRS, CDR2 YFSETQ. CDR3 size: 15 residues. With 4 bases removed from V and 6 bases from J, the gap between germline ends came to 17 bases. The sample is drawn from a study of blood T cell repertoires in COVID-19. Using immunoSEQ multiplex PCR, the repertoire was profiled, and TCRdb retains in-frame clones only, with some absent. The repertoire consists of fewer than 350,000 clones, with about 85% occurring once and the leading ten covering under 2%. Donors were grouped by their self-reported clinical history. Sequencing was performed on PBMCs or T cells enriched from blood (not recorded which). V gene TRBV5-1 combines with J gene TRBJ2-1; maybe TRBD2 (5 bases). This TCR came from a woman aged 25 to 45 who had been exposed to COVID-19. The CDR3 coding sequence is TGCGCCAGCAGCCTAGAGGGAGACCACACCAATGAGCAGTTCTTC. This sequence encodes CASSLEGDHTNEQFF.